These 30 T cell receptor beta chains were all obtained from the same sample, sequenced in a study of Graves' ophthalmopathy and Graves' hyperthyroidism. RNA transcripts yielded amplified TCR beta CDR3 regions. First-round RT-PCR used HTBI primers; second-round multiplex PCR followed. TCRdb re-analysed the multiplex PCR reads in MiXCR, keeping a single row per CDR3 protein. Altogether hundreds of thousands of distinct CDR3 sequences are present, about 40% being singletons, with the ten largest covering roughly 3.5%. Sequencing was done on a sample of peripheral blood. The source is an adult man with Graves' ophthalmopathy.

Regarding this clonotype: One base away lies a much larger clone, so this may be a sequencing read error. Here the CDR3 DNA reads TGTGCCAGCGGGACGACAGGAATCTATGGCTACACCTTC. Translated, it gives CASGTTGIYGYTF. J is TRBJ1-2 and V is TRBV2; a possible D gene is TRBD1 (6 bases). The CDR3 has 13 residues. V lost 8 bases and J lost 4, with 14 bases in between. The V gene's germline CDR1 is SNHLY and CDR2 FYNNEI. Full variable domain (rest looked up from reference TRBV2 and TRBJ1-2): EPEVTQTPSHQVTQMGQEVILRCVPISNHLYFYWYRQILGQKVEFLVSFYNNEISEKSEIFDDQFSVERPDGSNFTLKIRSTKLEDSAMYFCASGTTGIYGYTFGSGTRLTVV.

This chain's CDR3 is CASSPGSGTMNTGELFF. CDR3 sequence (DNA): TGTGCCAGCTCACCAGGTAGCGGGACAATGAACACCGGGGAGCTGTTTTTT. The V gene is TRBV11-1, the J gene TRBJ2-2, with 8 bases fitting TRBD2. CDR1 is SGHAT and CDR2 is FQDESV in the germline V gene (reference sequence). CDR3 length: 17 amino acids. The junction had 12 bases not matched to a gene; V was cut back by 8 bases and J by 1 base.

Many counts were recorded for this clonotype. The rearrangement links TRBV10-3 to TRBJ2-5; maybe TRBD2 (5 bases). Looked up from germline, CDR1 is ENHRY and CDR2 is SYGVKD. The CDR3 has 14 residues. V was shortened by 4 bases and J by 5 bases, with 14 bases between the two germline ends. CDR3 DNA: TGTGCCATCAGTGGGACGGGGAATTGGGAGACCCAGTACTTC. Translating gives CAISGTGNWETQYF.

V usage is TRBV24-1 and J usage is TRBJ1-5; no clear D. Germline V lookup: CDR1 KGHDR, CDR2 SFDVKD. The CDR3 is 14 residues long. V lost 4 bases, J lost 3 bases, and 9 bases lay in between. The CDR3: CATSEQGSNQPQHF. Here the CDR3 DNA reads TGTGCCACCAGTGAACAAGGGTCCAATCAGCCCCAGCATTTT.

This clonotype has more than one count but fewer than ten. Being one base from a much bigger clone, this may be a read error. The chain couples TRBV7-9 to TRBJ1-2, with D maybe TRBD1 (6 bases). From germline, CDR1 is SEHNR and CDR2 FQNEAQ (reference sequence). The CDR3 length is 13 residues. Trimming left V 3 bases short and J 4 bases short, with 9 bases between. The CDR3 here is CASSFTGAYGYTF. The CDR3 DNA is TGTGCCAGCAGCTTCACGGGGGCCTATGGCTACACCTTC.

The CDR3 reads CAISQAGEIYNEHF. The CDR3, as DNA: TGTGCCATCAGCCAAGCGGGAGAAATCTACAATGAGCATTTT. V and J are TRBV10-3 and TRBJ1-5; D remains ambiguous. V dropped 6 bases and J dropped 14 bases, with 23 bases sitting between them. From germline, CDR1 is ENHRY and CDR2 SYGVKD. The CDR3 extends over 14 amino acids.

Notes on this clonotype: A junction boundary mismatches the germline segment, possibly from a read error. The V and J genes are TRBV10-3 and TRBJ2-3; no clear D. Germline CDR1 ENHRY, CDR2 SYGVKD. The CDR3 contains 11 residues. CDR3 coding DNA: TGTCCCATCAGTGACCCAGATACGCAGTATTTT. Residues: CPISDPDTQYF.

V usage is TRBV5-1 and J usage is TRBJ2-2; D not certain. The V end lost 2 bases, the J end lost 0 bases, and 5 bases lay between the germline ends. Germline CDR1 SGHRS, CDR2 YFSETQ. The CDR3 spans 14 residues. As DNA, the CDR3 is TGCGCCAGCAGCTTCACTCCGAACACCGGGGAGCTGTTTTTT. Translation gives CASSFTPNTGELFF.

The chain links TRBV7-2 to TRBJ2-5; perhaps TRBD1 as D (5 bases). The V gene's germline CDR1 is SGHTA and CDR2 FQGNSA. The V end lost 5 bases, the J end lost 5 bases, and 18 bases lay between the germline ends. The CDR3 is 15 amino acids. CDR3 in amino acids: CASSQNPGRAETQYF. In DNA form, the CDR3 reads TGTGCCAGCAGCCAAAATCCCGGCAGGGCGGAGACCCAGTACTTC.

The chain links TRBV29-1 to TRBJ1-1; 8 bases agree with TRBD1. The V gene end was trimmed by 8 bases and the J gene end by 3 bases; junction bases not matched to a gene: 5. The CDR3 has 12 amino acids. Germline assignment: CDR1 SQVTM and CDR2 ANQGSEA. The CDR3 DNA follows: TGCAGCTTGGACAGGGCCGACACTGAAGCTTTCTTT. This translates into CSLDRADTEAFF.

This clonotype was observed a few times. The chain joins TRBV7-8 to TRBJ1-2; D unresolved. The CDR3 runs to 14 residues. Germline V gives CDR1 SGHVS, CDR2 FQNEAQ. V was trimmed by 1 base and J by 7 bases, leaving 13 bases between them. CDR3 protein: CASSLGSPSSGYTF. CDR3 DNA sequence: TGTGCCAGCAGCTTAGGATCGCCTTCTAGTGGCTACACCTTC.

This rearrangement joins TRBV10-3 to TRBJ2-7, with 8 bases lining up with TRBD2. The better agreement between TRBJ2-1 and the DNA end casts doubt on the J call. The CDR3 length is 13 residues. Germline V gene sequence: CDR1 ENHRY, CDR2 SYGVKD. CDR3 sequence (DNA): TGTGCCATCAGCGGGGGGGCCTACAATGAGCAGTTCTTC. It specifies CAISGGAYNEQFF.

This chain uses TRBV4-1 with TRBJ1-2; D gene ambiguous. Between the trimmed V and J ends, which lost 0 bases and 5 bases, there was a span of 4 bases. The V gene's germline CDR1 is MGHRA and CDR2 YSYEKL. The CDR3 totals 12 residues. In DNA, the CDR3 is TGCGCCAGCAGCCAAGATCAGTATGGCTACACCTTC. Translated: CASSQDQYGYTF.

This sequence joins TRBV20-1 and TRBJ1-1, with a possible D match to TRBD1 (5 bases). This CDR3 comprises 14 residues. Trimming stripped 3 bases from V and 7 bases from J, with 18 bases between. Per the germline V gene, CDR1 is DFQATT and CDR2 is SNEGSKA (reference sequence). The CDR3 DNA reads as TGCAGTGCTAGTTGGCCAGGGCTCGAGGGTGAAGCTTTCTTT. It codes for CSASWPGLEGEAFF.

This chain links TRBV10-3 with TRBJ2-3; 7 positions agree with TRBD1. With V trimmed by 10 bases and J by 0 bases, 10 bases remained unmatched. The germline CDR1 and CDR2 sequences are ENHRY and SYGVKD. There are 15 residues in the CDR3. CDR3 DNA: TGTGCCAGCAGGACAGGATTAACTAGCACAGATACGCAGTATTTT. It is translated as CASRTGLTSTDTQYF.

On this clonotype: Here the CDR3 omits its conserved ending phenylalanine or tryptophan, so a read error is the likely source. The DNA is left out, because the CDR3 cannot be placed on it with certainty; the CDR3 is given as TCRdb lists it. The rearrangement uses TRBV15 and TRBJ1-4; the table's D call of TRBD1 was not tested on the DNA. The CDR3 has 11 residues if both end residues are counted. Germline assignment: CDR1 LNHNV and CDR2 YYDKDF (reference sequence). CDR3 residues: CATSSVRTGGY.

V and J are TRBV10-3 and TRBJ2-3; 12 nucleotides agree with TRBD2. J lost 2 bases, V lost 6 bases, and 15 bases had no gene match. The CDR3 spans 19 residues. Germline V gene sequence: CDR1 ENHRY, CDR2 SYGVKD. The DNA of the CDR3 is TGTGCCATCAGACCCGGACTAGCGGGGTCGGGAGGGACCACAGATACGCAGTATTTT. Its protein is CAIRPGLAGSGGTTDTQYF.

As regards this clonotype: A read error may explain this, as a much larger clone is one base away. The chain links TRBV5-4 to TRBJ2-7; D possibly corresponds to TRBD2 (5 bases). V was shortened by 0 bases and J by 6 bases, with 16 bases between the two germline ends. Germline CDR1 and CDR2: SGHNT and YYREEE (reference sequence). The CDR3 sequence is 15 residues long. CDR3 in amino acids: CASSLDAGPTCEQYF. CDR3 coding DNA: TGTGCCAGCAGCTTGGATGCGGGTCCGACCTGCGAGCAGTACTTC.

This clonotype was counted between two and nine times. The chain has TRBV6-1 and TRBJ2-5; D ambiguous. This CDR3 comprises 13 residues. V lost 1 base and J 6 bases, leaving 9 bases between the germline ends. Germline CDR1 MNHNS, CDR2 SASEGT. The CDR3 region is CASSEDVFKTQYF. DNA for the CDR3: TGTGCCAGCAGTGAAGATGTCTTTAAGACCCAGTACTTC.

This clonotype was observed at least ten times. The rearrangement uses TRBV19 and TRBJ1-2, with D uncertain. CDR1 is LNHDA and CDR2 is SQIVND in the germline V gene (reference sequence). There are 12 residues in the CDR3. Between the trimmed V and J ends, which lost 4 bases and 6 bases, there was a span of 9 bases. The CDR3 sequence: CASSTYKNGYTF. CDR3 nucleotide sequence: TGTGCCAGTAGTACCTACAAGAATGGCTACACCTTC.

The chain couples TRBV29-1 to TRBJ2-5; D possibly corresponds to TRBD1 (5 bases). Germline-derived CDR1 and CDR2 are SQVTM and ANQGSEA. V was shortened by 7 bases and J by 0 bases, with 12 bases between the two germline ends. The length of the CDR3 is 13 residues. The CDR3 DNA is TGCAGCGCATCACAGGACCACCAAGAGACCCAGTACTTC. It yields the protein CSASQDHQETQYF.

This clonotype has at least ten counts. The chain is built from TRBV7-2 and TRBJ2-7; D ambiguous. V was shortened by 5 bases and J by 2 bases, with 13 bases between the two germline ends. CDR1 and CDR2 (germline): SGHTA, FQGNSA. CDR3 length equals 14 residues. CDR3 in DNA: TGTGCCAGCAGCCCTCCGGTGGGTCCCTACGAGCAGTACTTC. This sequence encodes CASSPPVGPYEQYF.

The chain joins TRBV12-5 to TRBJ1-1, with D uncertain. Germline V CDR1 and CDR2: LGHNT, FRNRAP. V was shortened by 3 bases and J by 5 bases, with 16 bases between the two germline ends. This CDR3 is built from 15 residues. CDR3 in amino acids: CASGLPSSRETEAFF. CDR3 DNA sequence: TGTGCTAGTGGTTTACCCAGCTCGCGAGAAACTGAAGCTTTCTTT.

This clonotype has a handful of counts. The CDR3 loop is CASSLDLAGSREQYF. CDR3 coding DNA: TGCGCCAGCAGCTTGGATCTAGCGGGGAGCAGGGAGCAGTACTTC. The chain combines TRBV5-1 with TRBJ2-7; TRBD2 agrees at 9 bases. Trimming at V came to 0 bases and at J to 7 bases, leaving 8 bases not matched to a gene. The germline gives CDR1 SGHRS, CDR2 YFSETQ. The CDR3 covers 15 residues.

The sample holds many counts of this clonotype. This sequence joins TRBV27 and TRBJ1-2; 8 positions match TRBD1. There are 13 residues in the CDR3. Germline values: CDR1 MNHEY, CDR2 SMNVEV (reference sequence). V gave up 4 bases and J gave up 7 bases; unmatched junction bases: 5. This CDR3 is CASSWTGSSGYTF. CDR3 DNA: TGTGCCAGCAGTTGGACAGGGTCGAGTGGCTACACCTTC.

V and J are TRBV15 and TRBJ2-6; the D is unclear. CDR1 and CDR2 from the germline V gene are LNHNV and YYDKDF (reference sequence). The CDR3 is 12 residues long. With 3 bases removed from V and 4 bases from J, the gap between germline ends came to 1 base. CDR3 amino acids: CATSSGANVLTF. The CDR3 nucleotides are TGTGCCACCAGCAGCGGGGCCAACGTCCTGACTTTC.

The sample holds many counts of this clonotype. The gene calls are TRBV7-3 and TRBJ2-2; D is unclear. With 4 bases removed from V and 5 bases from J, the gap between germline ends came to 14 bases. The CDR3 length is 15 residues. Germline assignment: CDR1 SGHTA and CDR2 FQGTGA. In DNA form, the CDR3 reads TGTGCCAGCAGCTCCAGTTCTAGAACGACCGGGGAGCTGTTTTTT. Its protein is CASSSSSRTTGELFF.

The genes are TRBV7-2 and TRBJ2-5; tentatively, D is TRBD2 (7 bases). The CDR3 sequence is 14 residues long. Germline lookup yields CDR1 SGHTA and CDR2 FQGNSA. V lost 6 bases to trimming and J lost 4 bases, with 15 bases between them. The CDR3: CASSGQGGAETQYF. CDR3 nucleotides: TGTGCCAGCAGTGGGCAAGGGGGGGCAGAGACCCAGTACTTC. Full variable domain (missing parts from reference TRBV7-2 and TRBJ2-5): GAGVSQSPSNKVTEKGKDVELRCDPISGHTALYWYRQSLGQGLEFLIYFQGNSAPDKSGLPSDRFSAERTGGSVSTLTIQRTQQEDSAVYLCASSGQGGAETQYFGPGTRLLVL.

This clonotype was observed many times. The rearrangement uses TRBV12-3 or TRBV12-4 and TRBJ1-2; possible D gene TRBD1, 5 bases. The CDR3 has 13 residues. With 5 bases removed from V and 4 bases from J, the gap between germline ends came to 11 bases. The CDR3 DNA sequence: TGTGCCAGCAGTCCCGGACACAGCTATGGCTACACCTTC. Translation: CASSPGHSYGYTF.

The chain joins TRBV29-1 to TRBJ2-7; tentatively, D is TRBD2 (6 bases). Germline CDR1 SQVTM, CDR2 ANQGSEA. The CDR3 sequence is 12 residues long. The CDR3 DNA follows: TGCAGTGCTAACCTCCTCGGGAGCGAGCAGTACTTC. It codes for CSANLLGSEQYF.